The 25 T cell receptor beta chains presented below share a single source sample, sequenced in a study of CD8 T cells in ankylosing spondylitis. TCRdb redid the calling of the 5' RACE reads with MiXCR, one entry per CDR3 protein. The data show roughly 230,000 distinct CDR3 sequences, about 11% seen once. What was sequenced was blood, either unsorted or a sorted T cell fraction (not recorded which). These receptors originate from a male donor with ankylosing spondylitis or in good health (not recorded which).

The chain links TRBV5-1 to TRBJ1-2, with a tentative D call TRBD1 (5 bases). CDR1 and CDR2 (germline): SGHRS, YFSETQ. Between the trimmed V and J ends, which lost 3 bases and 8 bases, there was a span of 26 bases. This CDR3 has 17 amino acids. The CDR3 spells CASSSRDPRALSMGYTF. The CDR3 DNA is TGCGCCAGCAGCTCCCGGGACCCCCGAGCTCTCTCTATGGGCTACACCTTC.

This clonotype was recorded many times. The chain uses TRBV5-1 and TRBJ2-7; 9 nucleotides align to TRBD1. Germline V gives CDR1 SGHRS, CDR2 YFSETQ. CDR3 size: 14 residues. V lost 4 bases, J lost 5 bases, and 7 bases stayed unmatched. This CDR3 is CASSPGTGWDEQYF. CDR3 nucleotides: TGCGCCAGCAGCCCCGGGACAGGGTGGGACGAGCAGTACTTC.

At least ten counts were recorded for this clonotype. The chain is built from TRBV3-1 and TRBJ1-2; D is undetermined. V was cut by 1 base and J by 8 bases, with 8 bases left in between. The CDR3 has 12 residues. The germline V gene encodes CDR1 LGHDT and CDR2 YNNKEL (reference sequence). This chain's CDR3 is CASSQVLVGYTF. The CDR3 region has the DNA TGTGCCAGCAGCCAAGTACTCGTGGGCTACACCTTC.

In its sample, this clonotype was seen many times. The V call is TRBV20-1, the J call TRBJ2-1; 7 bases are a match to TRBD2. CDR1 and CDR2 from the germline V gene are DFQATT and SNEGSKA (reference sequence). The CDR3 consists of 14 residues. After removal of 0 bases from V and 9 bases from J, the junction contained 8 bases not matched to a gene. CDR3 DNA sequence: TGCAGTGCTAGAGATAGGCGGGAGCCCCGTGAGCAGTTCTTC. Encoded protein: CSARDRREPREQFF.

This clonotype was seen many times. This rearrangement joins TRBV3-1 to TRBJ2-2; D possibly corresponds to TRBD2 (7 bases). V lost 9 bases to trimming and J lost 1 base, with 12 bases between them. CDR1 is LGHDT and CDR2 is YNNKEL in the germline V gene (reference sequence). The CDR3 runs 14 residues. For the CDR3, the DNA is TGTGCCAGTCGAAGGGGGGGGAACACCGGGGAGCTGTTTTTT. Translated: CASRRGGNTGELFF.

This clonotype was seen many times. The gene calls are TRBV7-8 and TRBJ2-3; maybe TRBD2 (6 bases). Germline V gene data show CDR1 as SGHVS and CDR2 as FQNEAQ. The length of the CDR3 is 16 residues. The V gene lost 1 base and the J gene lost 1 base, with 12 bases spanning the gap. The CDR3, as DNA: TGTGCCAGCAGCTTAGAATTGCGGGGTGGCACAGATACGCAGTATTTT. This translates into CASSLELRGGTDTQYF.

This chain connects TRBV5-6 to TRBJ1-1; D may be TRBD1 (6 bases). The germline V gene encodes CDR1 SGHDT and CDR2 YYEEEE. The CDR3 spans 15 residues. V gave up 3 bases and J gave up 4 bases, with 16 bases separating them. The CDR3: CASSWGTQLGTEAFF. The CDR3 nucleotides read TGTGCCAGCAGCTGGGGGACACAACTGGGCACTGAAGCTTTCTTT.

This clonotype was seen a few times. V usage is TRBV7-9 and J usage is TRBJ2-2; no firm D call. Germline values: CDR1 SEHNR, CDR2 FQNEAQ (reference sequence). V was clipped by 8 bases and J by 6 bases, with 10 bases between them. There are 12 residues in the CDR3. The CDR3 sequence: CASEPWSGELFF. Here the CDR3 DNA reads TGTGCCAGCGAGCCGTGGTCCGGGGAGCTGTTTTTT.

This clonotype was counted at least ten times. The genes are TRBV29-1 and TRBJ1-1; 9 bases line up with TRBD1. The V segment lost 0 bases and the J segment 8 bases; nucleotides outside the gene matches: 7. CDR3 length: 14 residues. The germline gives CDR1 SQVTM, CDR2 ANQGSEA. The chain's CDR3 is CSVEELPGQGEAFF. CDR3 bases: TGCAGCGTTGAAGAGCTCCCGGGACAGGGAGAAGCTTTCTTT.

This clonotype occurred many times. V usage is TRBV7-6 and J usage is TRBJ1-1; D not certain. Germline V gene lookup returns CDR1 SGHVS and CDR2 FNYEAQ. Trimming took 4 bases from V and 3 from J, leaving 12 bases between them. The CDR3 has 14 amino acids. The DNA of the CDR3 is TGTGCCAGCAGCTCTGGACGGGCAGACACTGAAGCTTTCTTT. This encodes CASSSGRADTEAFF.

This clonotype occurred many times. The V call is TRBV13, the J call TRBJ2-1; D possibly uses TRBD1 or TRBD2 (5 bases each). V was cut by 5 bases and J by 7 bases, with 18 bases left in between. CDR1 PRHDT and CDR2 FYEKMQ come from the germline V gene (reference sequence). This CDR3 is 15 amino acids long. CDR3 protein: CASSRLAQGVNEQFF. The CDR3, as DNA: TGTGCCAGCAGCCGGCTAGCCCAAGGGGTAAATGAGCAGTTCTTC.

At least ten counts were recorded for this clonotype. V is TRBV5-4 and J is TRBJ2-5; D is perhaps TRBD1 (6 bases). Deletions cut 3 bases from V and 3 bases from J, with 15 bases between. Germline V gene lookup returns CDR1 SGHNT and CDR2 YYREEE (reference sequence). The CDR3 totals 15 residues. CDR3 sequence (DNA): TGTGCCAGCAGCTCGTGGACAGAAGGGGAAGAGACCCAGTACTTC. It translates to CASSSWTEGEETQYF.

In this sample, this clonotype turned up many times. V usage is TRBV10-3 and J usage is TRBJ2-5; tentative D call: TRBD2 (6 bases). The germline CDR1 and CDR2 sequences are ENHRY and SYGVKD. Trimming shortened V by 5 bases and J by 9 bases, and 13 bases separated the two germline ends. This CDR3 has 12 residues. The CDR3 sequence: CAISFVGEAQYF. In DNA, the CDR3 is TGTGCCATCAGTTTCGTGGGGGAGGCCCAGTACTTC.

This clonotype was detected only a few times. The V and J genes are TRBV7-2 and TRBJ1-6; D is uncertain. Deletions cut 4 bases from V and 12 bases from J, with 13 bases between. CDR1 and CDR2 (germline): SGHTA, FQGNSA. CDR3 length: 13 amino acids. CDR3: CASSSIQTQPLHF. The DNA of the CDR3 is TGTGCCAGCAGCTCCATACAGACACAACCCCTCCACTTT.

This clonotype appeared many times. The chain recombines TRBV12-3 or TRBV12-4 with TRBJ1-6; a weak D match, TRBD1 (5 bases). The CDR3 spans 13 residues. Trimming left V 4 bases short and J 8 bases short, with 9 bases between. The CDR3 DNA follows: TGTGCCAGCAGTTGGGCGGGACATTCACCCCTCCACTTT. It is translated as CASSWAGHSPLHF.

CDR3 sequence reads: CASSMDLAGASGELFF. In DNA, the CDR3 is TGTGCCAGCAGCATGGACCTAGCGGGAGCCTCCGGGGAGCTGTTTTTT. The genes are TRBV3-1 and TRBJ2-2, with 10 bases identical to TRBD2. The V segment lost 5 bases and the J segment 6 bases; nucleotides outside the gene matches: 9. The CDR3 is 16 amino acids. Germline V CDR1 and CDR2: LGHDT, YNNKEL (reference sequence).

This clonotype has a count of ten or more. The chain carries TRBV19 and TRBJ2-1, with D tentatively TRBD2 (5 bases). Germline CDR1 and CDR2: LNHDA and SQIVND (reference sequence). The CDR3 is 15 amino acids. V was pared by 2 bases and J by 7 bases, with 15 bases between. Written as DNA, the CDR3 is TGTGCCAGTAGTATACTAGCAAGCTACCCAAATGAGCAGTTCTTC. The encoded protein is CASSILASYPNEQFF.

In its sample, this clonotype was seen many times. The chain carries TRBV6-1 and TRBJ1-4; 10 bases agree with TRBD1. The CDR3 has 17 residues. Germline V gives CDR1 MNHNS, CDR2 SASEGT. The junction had 14 bases not matched to a gene; V was cut back by 6 bases and J by 7 bases. The CDR3 DNA reads TGTGCCAGCAGACCTCTGGGACAGGGGCCGGGTTTTGAAAAACTGTTTTTT. Protein product: CASRPLGQGPGFEKLFF.

This clonotype was observed at least ten times. The chain combines TRBV12-3 or TRBV12-4 with TRBJ1-6, with D hard to call. V was shortened by 6 bases and J by 7 bases, with 7 bases between the two germline ends. The CDR3 contains 12 residues. CDR3 bases: TGTGCCAGCAGCGAGCGGAATTCACCCCTCCACTTT. Protein: CASSERNSPLHF.

The table lists this clonotype with many counts. CDR3 region: CSAVTGGVSNEQFF. The DNA of the CDR3 is TGCAGTGCCGTAACGGGGGGGGTTTCCAATGAGCAGTTCTTC. The chain carries TRBV20-1 and TRBJ2-1, with TRBD2 identical over 8 bases. V was pared by 6 bases and J by 6 bases, with 10 bases of the junction left unmatched. The CDR3 is made up of 14 amino acids. Germline V gives CDR1 DFQATT, CDR2 SNEGSKA (reference sequence).

This clonotype was found many times. The chain employs TRBV21-1 and TRBJ2-1. TRBV21-1 is termed a pseudogene. The CDR3 is 10 amino acids. The CDR3 DNA sequence: TGTGCCAGGGACTACACTGAGCAGTTCTTC. It translates to CARDYTEQFF.

This clonotype was observed many times. The rearrangement joins TRBV10-1 to TRBJ1-2, with D tentatively TRBD1 (6 bases). The CDR3 has 13 residues. V lost 6 bases and J lost 4, with 12 bases in between. Germline lookup yields CDR1 WNHNN and CDR2 SYGVQD (reference sequence). CDR3 region: CASSPGQTYGYTF. The CDR3 DNA reads TGCGCCAGCAGCCCCGGACAGACCTATGGCTACACCTTC.

J is TRBJ1-1 and V is TRBV7-2; D unclear. This CDR3 is 16 amino acids long. The V gene lost 1 base and the J gene lost 2 bases, with 14 bases spanning the gap. In germline, CDR1 is SGHTA, CDR2 FQGNSA. The CDR3 DNA reads TGTGCCAGCAGCTTAGAGGCAGGTTATTTCAACACTGAAGCTTTCTTT. Its translation is CASSLEAGYFNTEAFF.

There are many counts of this clonotype. This chain connects TRBV12-3 or TRBV12-4 to TRBJ2-7, with 12 bases lining up with TRBD2. The trim removed 3 bases at V and 6 bases at J, leaving 3 bases unmatched. This CDR3 is 14 amino acids long. The CDR3 loop reads CASSFGLAGSEQYF. The DNA for the CDR3 is TGTGCCAGCAGTTTCGGACTAGCGGGAAGCGAGCAGTACTTC.

This clonotype was found many times. The chain recombines TRBV5-4 with TRBJ2-2; weak D call: TRBD2 (5 bases). Trimming removed 0 bases from V and 1 base from J, with 19 bases in between. CDR1 is SGHNT and CDR2 is YYREEE in the germline V gene (reference sequence). This CDR3 region has 19 residues. CDR3 in amino acids: CASSLEVHGSGGNTGELFF. CDR3 nucleotides: TGTGCCAGCAGCTTGGAGGTTCATGGGTCCGGAGGGAACACCGGGGAGCTGTTTTTT. Full variable domain (rest looked up from reference TRBV5-4 and TRBJ2-2): ETGVTQSPTHLIKTRGQQVTLRCSSQSGHNTVSWYQQALGQGPQFIFQYYREEENGRGNFPPRFSGLQFPNYSSELNVNALELDDSALYLCASSLEVHGSGGNTGELFFGEGSRLTVL.